A single TCR beta chain is shown here with its context. This record comes from a study of blood T cell repertoires in COVID-19. Background on the study: The cDNA or gDNA used as material had been derived from T cells, B-cell-depleted T cells, or PBMCs.

Only in-frame clones appear in the TCRdb table, and some are missing; sequencing was by immunoSEQ multiplex PCR. The sample records over 200,000 clones, around 83% being singletons. V shed 0 bases and J shed 0 bases, with 7 bases lying between them. The germline gives CDR1 SGHRS, CDR2 YFSETQ. The CDR3 length is 15 residues. Material for sequencing was peripheral blood. This TCR came from a man aged 40-55 years who had recovered from COVID-19. The V call is TRBV5-1, the J call TRBJ1-3; D call uncertain. CDR3 region: CASSLVQASGNTIYF. CDR3 sequence (DNA): TGCGCCAGCAGCTTGGTTCAGGCCTCTGGAAACACCATATATTTT. Together with reference TRBV5-1 and TRBJ1-3, the CDR3 gives the full variable domain: KAGVTQTPRYLIKTRGQQVTLSCSPISGHRSVSWYQQTPGQGLQFLFEYFSETQRNKGNFPGRFSGRQFSNSRSEMNVSTLELGDSALYLCASSLVQASGNTIYFGEGSWLTVV.